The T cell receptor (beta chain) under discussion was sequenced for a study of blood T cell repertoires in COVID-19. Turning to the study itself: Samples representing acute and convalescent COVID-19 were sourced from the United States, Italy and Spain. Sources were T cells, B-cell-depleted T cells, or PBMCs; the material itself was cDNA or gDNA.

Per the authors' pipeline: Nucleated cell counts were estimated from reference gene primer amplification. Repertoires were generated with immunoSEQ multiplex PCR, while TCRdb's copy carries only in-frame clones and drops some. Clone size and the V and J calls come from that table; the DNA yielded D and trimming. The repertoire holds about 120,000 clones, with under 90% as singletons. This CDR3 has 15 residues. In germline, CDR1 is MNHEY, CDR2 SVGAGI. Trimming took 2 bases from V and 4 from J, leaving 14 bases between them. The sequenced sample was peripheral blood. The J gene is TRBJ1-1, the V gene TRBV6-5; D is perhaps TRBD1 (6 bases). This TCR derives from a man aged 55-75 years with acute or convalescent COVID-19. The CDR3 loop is CASSYRVTGPTEAFF. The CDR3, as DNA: TGTGCCAGCAGTTACCGAGTCACAGGGCCCACTGAAGCTTTCTTT.